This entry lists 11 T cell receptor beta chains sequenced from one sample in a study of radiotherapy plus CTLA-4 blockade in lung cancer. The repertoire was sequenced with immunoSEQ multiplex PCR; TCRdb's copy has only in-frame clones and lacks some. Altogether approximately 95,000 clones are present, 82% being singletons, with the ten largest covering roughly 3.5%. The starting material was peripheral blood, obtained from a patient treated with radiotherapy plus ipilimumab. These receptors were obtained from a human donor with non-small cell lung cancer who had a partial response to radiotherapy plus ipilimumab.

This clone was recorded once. The DNA of the CDR3 is TGTGCCAGCAGCAAAGGCCAGGGGGCGGGCCCCTCAATGAACACTGAAGCTTTCTTT. The encoded protein is CASSKGQGAGPSMNTEAFF. The genes are TRBV21-1 and TRBJ1-1; TRBD1 is taken as the D call from the table, unchecked against the DNA. TRBV21-1 counts as a pseudogene. The CDR3 spans 19 residues.

CDR3 nucleotides: TGTGCCAGCACCCGCCGGGACAGACCCACAGATACGCAGTATTTT. Its protein is CASTRRDRPTDTQYF. The gene calls are TRBV28 and TRBJ2-3; 7 nucleotides match TRBD1. V dropped 7 bases and J dropped 2; count of bases not matched to a gene: 9. Germline loops: CDR1 MDHEN, CDR2 SYDVKM. This CDR3 has 15 residues. Combining the CDR3 with reference TRBV28 and TRBJ2-3 gives the whole variable domain DVKVTQSSRYLVKRTGEKVFLECVQDMDHENMFWYRQDPGLGLRLIYFSYDVKMKEKGDIPEGYSVSREKKERFSLILESASTNQTSMYLCASTRRDRPTDTQYFGPGTRLTVL.

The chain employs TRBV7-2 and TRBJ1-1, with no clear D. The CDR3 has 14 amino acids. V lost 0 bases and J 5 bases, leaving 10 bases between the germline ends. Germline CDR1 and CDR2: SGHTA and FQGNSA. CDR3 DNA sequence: TGTGCCAGCAGCTTAGCGGCGGGTGAAACTGAAGCTTTCTTT. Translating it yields CASSLAAGETEAFF.

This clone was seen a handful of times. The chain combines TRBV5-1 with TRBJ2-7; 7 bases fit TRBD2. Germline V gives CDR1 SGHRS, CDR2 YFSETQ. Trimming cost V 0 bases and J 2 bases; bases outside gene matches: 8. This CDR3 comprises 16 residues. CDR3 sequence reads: CASSLATASGPYEQYF. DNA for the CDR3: TGCGCCAGCAGCTTGGCCACGGCTAGCGGTCCCTACGAGCAGTACTTC.

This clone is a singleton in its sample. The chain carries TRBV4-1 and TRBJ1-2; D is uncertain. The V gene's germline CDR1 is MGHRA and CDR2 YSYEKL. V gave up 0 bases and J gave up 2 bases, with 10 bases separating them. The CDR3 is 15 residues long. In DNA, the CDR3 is TGCGCCAGCAGCCAAGATCCCACACAGAACTATGGCTACACCTTC. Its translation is CASSQDPTQNYGYTF.

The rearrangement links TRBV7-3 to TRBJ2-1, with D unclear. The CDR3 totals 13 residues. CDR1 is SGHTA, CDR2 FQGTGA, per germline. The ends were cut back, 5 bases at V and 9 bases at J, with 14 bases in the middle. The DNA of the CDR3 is TGTGCCAGCAGCCAATCCCCCGGTGGTGAGCAGTTCTTC. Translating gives CASSQSPGGEQFF.

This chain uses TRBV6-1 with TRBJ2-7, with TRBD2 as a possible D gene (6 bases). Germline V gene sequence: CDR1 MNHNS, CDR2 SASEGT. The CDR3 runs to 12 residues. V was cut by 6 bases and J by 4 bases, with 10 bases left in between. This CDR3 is CASRGLRYEQYF. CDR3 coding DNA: TGTGCCAGCAGGGGACTTCGTTACGAGCAGTACTTC.

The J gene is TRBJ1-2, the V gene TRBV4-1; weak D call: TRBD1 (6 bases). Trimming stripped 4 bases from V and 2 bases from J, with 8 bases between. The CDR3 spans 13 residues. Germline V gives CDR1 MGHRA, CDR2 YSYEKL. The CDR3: CASSPTGNYGYTF. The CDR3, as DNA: TGCGCCAGCAGCCCGACAGGCAACTATGGCTACACCTTC.

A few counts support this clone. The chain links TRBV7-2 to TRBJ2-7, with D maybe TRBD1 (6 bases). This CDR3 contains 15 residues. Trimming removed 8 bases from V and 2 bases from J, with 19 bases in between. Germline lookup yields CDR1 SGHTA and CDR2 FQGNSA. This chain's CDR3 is CASCSNRVYPYEQYF. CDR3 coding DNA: TGTGCCAGCTGTTCCAACAGGGTTTATCCCTACGAGCAGTACTTC. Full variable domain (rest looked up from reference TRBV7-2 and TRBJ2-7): GAGVSQSPSNKVTEKGKDVELRCDPISGHTALYWYRQSLGQGLEFLIYFQGNSAPDKSGLPSDRFSAERTGGSVSTLTIQRTQQEDSAVYLCASCSNRVYPYEQYFGPGTRLTVT.

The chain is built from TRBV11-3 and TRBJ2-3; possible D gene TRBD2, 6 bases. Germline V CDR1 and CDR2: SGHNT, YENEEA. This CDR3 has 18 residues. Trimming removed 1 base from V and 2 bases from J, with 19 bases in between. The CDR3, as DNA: TGTGCCAGCAGCTTAGGGACCGGGACTCAAGGAAACACAGATACGCAGTATTTT. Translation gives CASSLGTGTQGNTDTQYF.

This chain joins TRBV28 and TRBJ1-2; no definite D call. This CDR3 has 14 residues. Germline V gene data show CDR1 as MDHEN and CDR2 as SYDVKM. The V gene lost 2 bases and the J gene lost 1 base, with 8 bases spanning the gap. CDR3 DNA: TGTGCCAGCAGTTTACGAGGTTTTAACTATGGCTACACCTTC. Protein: CASSLRGFNYGYTF.